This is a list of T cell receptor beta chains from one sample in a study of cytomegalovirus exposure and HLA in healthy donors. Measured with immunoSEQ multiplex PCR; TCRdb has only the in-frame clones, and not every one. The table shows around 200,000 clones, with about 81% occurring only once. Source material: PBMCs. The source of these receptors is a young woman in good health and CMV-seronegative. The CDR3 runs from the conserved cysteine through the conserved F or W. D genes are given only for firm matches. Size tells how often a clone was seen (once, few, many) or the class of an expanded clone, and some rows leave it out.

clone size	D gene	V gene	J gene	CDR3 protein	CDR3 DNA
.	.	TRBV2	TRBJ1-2	CASSVTGIAPYGYTF	TGTGCCAGCAGTGTCACCGGGATAGCGCCCTATGGCTACACCTTC
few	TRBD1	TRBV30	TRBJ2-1	CAWRTGKGEQFF	TGTGCCTGGAGGACAGGGAAGGGTGAGCAGTTCTTC
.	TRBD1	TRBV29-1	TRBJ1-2	CSVRTGGGGYTF	TGCAGCGTTCGGACAGGGGGCGGCGGCTACACCTTC
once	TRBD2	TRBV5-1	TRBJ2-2	CASSSLAGADTGELFF	TGCGCCAGCAGCTCGCTAGCGGGAGCGGACACCGGGGAGCTGTTTTTT
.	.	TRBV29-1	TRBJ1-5	CSVADTAYSNQPQHF	TGCAGCGTTGCGGACACCGCCTACAGCAATCAGCCCCAGCATTTT
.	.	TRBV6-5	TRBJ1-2	CASSYSKGAGYTF	TGTGCCAGCAGTTACTCGAAAGGGGCTGGCTACACCTTC
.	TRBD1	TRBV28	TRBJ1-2	CASSFMDREDGYTF	TGTGCCAGCAGTTTTATGGACAGGGAGGATGGCTACACCTTC
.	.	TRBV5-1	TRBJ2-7	CASSFGHRSSYEQYF	TGCGCCAGCAGCTTTGGTCACAGAAGCTCCTACGAGCAGTACTTC
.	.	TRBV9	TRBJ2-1	CASSVETGGVNEQFF	TGTGCCAGCAGCGTAGAGACAGGCGGTGTAAATGAGCAGTTCTTC
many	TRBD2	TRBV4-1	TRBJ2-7	CASSHLSGSVYEQYF	TGCGCCAGCAGCCACCTTAGCGGGAGTGTCTACGAGCAGTACTTC
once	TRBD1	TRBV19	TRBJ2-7	CASSGGLGQSYEQYF	TGTGCCAGTAGTGGGGGCTTGGGACAGTCTTACGAGCAGTACTTC
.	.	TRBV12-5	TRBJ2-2	CASGDGRNTGELFF	TGTGCTAGTGGTGATGGGCGGAACACCGGGGAGCTGTTTTTT
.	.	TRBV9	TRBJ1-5	CASSVGESNQPQHF	TGTGCCAGCAGCGTAGGAGAGTCCAATCAGCCCCAGCATTTT
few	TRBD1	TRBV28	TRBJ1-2	CASRSGQGGDYGYTF	TGTGCCAGCAGATCGGGACAGGGTGGTGACTATGGCTACACCTTC
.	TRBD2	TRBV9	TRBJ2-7	CASSVEAGGPYEQYF	TGTGCCAGCAGCGTAGAAGCGGGAGGACCCTACGAGCAGTACTTC
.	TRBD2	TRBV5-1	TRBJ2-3	CAPRPPGGGPPMDTQYF	TGCGCCCCCAGACCTCCGGGGGGGGGCCCCCCAATGGATACGCAGTATTTT
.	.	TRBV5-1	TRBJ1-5	CASAEGGNQPQHF	TGCGCCAGCGCCGAGGGGGGCAATCAGCCCCAGCATTTT
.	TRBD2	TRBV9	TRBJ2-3	CASSPRLAGGTDTQYF	TGTGCCAGCAGCCCAAGACTAGCGGGGGGAACAGATACGCAGTATTTT
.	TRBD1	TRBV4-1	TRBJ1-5	CASSQDGTVNQPQHF	TGCGCCAGCAGCCAAGACGGGACAGTCAATCAGCCCCAGCATTTT
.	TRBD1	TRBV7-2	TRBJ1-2	CASSLATGNYGYTF	TGTGCCAGCAGCTTAGCGACAGGGAACTATGGCTACACCTTC
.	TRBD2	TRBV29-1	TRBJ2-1	CSVGAGADNEQFF	TGCAGCGTTGGAGCGGGAGCCGACAATGAGCAGTTCTTC
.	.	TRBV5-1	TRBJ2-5	CASSMDYQETQYF	TGCGCCAGCAGCATGGACTACCAAGAGACCCAGTACTTC
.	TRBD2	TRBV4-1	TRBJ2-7	CASSQDASGRSYEQYF	TGCGCCAGCAGCCAAGATGCTAGCGGGAGGTCCTACGAGCAGTACTTC
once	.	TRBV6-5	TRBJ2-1	CASSYGIARGDEQFF	TGTGCCAGCAGTTACGGGATAGCGAGAGGCGATGAGCAGTTCTTC
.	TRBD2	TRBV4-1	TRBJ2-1	CASSQEGGGRTYNEQFF	TGCGCCAGCAGCCAAGAGGGTGGCGGGAGGACTTACAATGAGCAGTTCTTC
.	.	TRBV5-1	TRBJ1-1	CASSPLTSTNTEAFF	TGCGCCAGCTCTCCTCTCACGAGTACCAACACTGAAGCTTTCTTT
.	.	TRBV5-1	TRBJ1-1	CASKGGGAVSNTEAFF	TGCGCCAGCAAAGGGGGGGGAGCGGTCTCGAACACTGAAGCTTTCTTT
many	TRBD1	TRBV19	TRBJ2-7	CASTPTGTPYEQYF	TGTGCCAGTACCCCGACAGGGACCCCCTACGAGCAGTACTTC
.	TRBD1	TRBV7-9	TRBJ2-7	CASSLKGASYEQYF	TGTGCCAGCAGCTTGAAGGGGGCGAGCTACGAGCAGTACTTC
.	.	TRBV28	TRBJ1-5	CASSLFGNQPQHF	TGTGCCAGCAGTTTGTTCGGCAATCAGCCCCAGCATTTT
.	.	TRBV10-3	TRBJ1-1	CAIGGGNTEAFF	TGTGCCATCGGTGGAGGGAACACTGAAGCTTTCTTT
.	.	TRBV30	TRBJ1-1	CAWSVSRTLIMNTEAFF	TGTGCCTGGAGTGTTAGCAGGACATTGATTATGAACACTGAAGCTTTCTTT
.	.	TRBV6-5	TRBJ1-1	CASSRQGRDTEAFF	TGTGCCAGCAGTCGTCAGGGTCGGGACACTGAAGCTTTCTTT
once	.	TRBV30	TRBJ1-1	CAWSTNTEAFF	TGTGCCTGGAGCACAAACACTGAAGCTTTCTTT
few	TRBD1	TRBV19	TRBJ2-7	CASRPRQGWAEQYF	TGTGCCAGCCGCCCTCGACAGGGCTGGGCCGAGCAGTACTTC
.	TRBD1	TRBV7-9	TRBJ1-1	CASSLDRVATEAFF	TGTGCCAGCAGCTTGGACAGGGTAGCGACTGAAGCTTTCTTT
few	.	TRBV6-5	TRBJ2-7	CASSLSLTYEQYF	TGTGCCAGCAGCCTTAGTCTCACCTACGAGCAGTACTTC
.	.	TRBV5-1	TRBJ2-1	CASRLQAASYNEQFF	TGCGCCAGCAGACTACAAGCGGCTTCCTACAATGAGCAGTTCTTC
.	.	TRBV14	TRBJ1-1	CASSPWTELNTEAFF	TGTGCCAGCAGCCCTTGGACAGAGTTGAACACTGAAGCTTTCTTT
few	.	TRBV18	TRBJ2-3	CASSRSSTDTQYF	TGTGCCAGCTCACGTTCTAGCACAGATACGCAGTATTTT
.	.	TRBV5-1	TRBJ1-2	CASSLATVYGYTF	TGCGCCAGCAGCTTGGCGACAGTCTATGGCTACACCTTC
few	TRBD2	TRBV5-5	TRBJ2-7	CASSRQAAGTSIEQYF	TGTGCCAGCAGCCGGCAGGCGGCCGGGACTAGCATAGAGCAGTACTTC
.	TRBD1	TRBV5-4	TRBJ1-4	CASSSGQFNEKLFF	TGTGCCAGCAGCTCGGGACAGTTTAATGAAAAACTGTTTTTT
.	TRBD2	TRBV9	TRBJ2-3	CASSVSLAGAFTDTQYF	TGTGCCAGCAGCGTCTCACTAGCGGGGGCCTTCACAGATACGCAGTATTTT
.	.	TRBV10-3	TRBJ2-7	CAISDGQSYEQYF	TGTGCCATCAGTGATGGACAGTCCTACGAGCAGTACTTC
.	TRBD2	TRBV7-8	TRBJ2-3	CASSFSATSGTDTQYF	TGTGCCAGCAGCTTTAGCGCGACTAGCGGCACAGATACGCAGTATTTT
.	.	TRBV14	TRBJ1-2	CASSQEAVYYGYTF	TGTGCCAGCAGCCAAGAGGCAGTCTACTATGGCTACACCTTC
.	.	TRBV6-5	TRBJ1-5	CASSGNVENQPQHF	TGTGCCAGCAGTGGCAATGTCGAAAATCAGCCCCAGCATTTT
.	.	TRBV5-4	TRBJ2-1	CASSLIGGDTGNEQFF	TGTGCCAGCAGCTTGATAGGCGGGGATACGGGGAATGAGCAGTTCTTC
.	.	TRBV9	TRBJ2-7	CASSNMAPEQYF	TGTGCCAGCAGCAATATGGCCCCCGAGCAGTACTTC
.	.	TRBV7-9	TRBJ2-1	CASRRSGGLISYNEQFF	TGTGCCAGCAGACGTTCTGGAGGGCTGATCTCCTACAATGAGCAGTTCTTC
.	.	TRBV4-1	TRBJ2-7	CASSVQGSYEQYF	TGCGCCAGCAGTGTACAGGGTTCCTACGAGCAGTACTTC
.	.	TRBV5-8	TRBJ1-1	CASSFYTEAFF	TGTGCCAGCTCTTTTTACACTGAAGCTTTCTTT
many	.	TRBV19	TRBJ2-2	CASSIASTGELFF	TGTGCCAGTAGTATAGCTTCCACCGGGGAGCTGTTTTTT
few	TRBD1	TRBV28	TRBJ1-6	CASSPSTGANSPLHF	TGTGCCAGCAGCCCATCGACAGGGGCTAATTCACCCCTCCACTTT
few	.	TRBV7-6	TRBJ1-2	CASSLQGSGGYTF	TGTGCCAGCAGCTTACAAGGGAGTGGTGGCTACACCTTC
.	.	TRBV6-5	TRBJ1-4	CASSSTSTGYREKLFF	TGTGCCAGCAGTTCGACCTCGACAGGATACCGAGAAAAACTGTTTTTT